This TCR beta chain originates from a study of CD8 T cells in ankylosing spondylitis. Points from the study as a whole: Disease-associated clones were CD8+ and fairly uncommon in peripheral blood. Blood of patients with ankylosing spondylitis appeared to be characterized by a TCR beta motif of 8 or 9 highly homologous variants. There was reportedly significant enrichment of clones that were disease-linked in matched ankylosing spondylitis synovial fluid.

This clonotype was detected only a few times. Antigen unknown. V shed 5 bases and J 1 base; nucleotides not matched to a gene: 7. Germline lookup yields CDR1 LNHNV and CDR2 YYDKDF (reference sequence). The CDR3 loop spans 15 amino acids. Generation of TCR beta libraries employed quantitative 5'-RACE incorporating molecular barcodes. TCRdb called the 5' RACE reads again in MiXCR, with one record for every CDR3 protein. The table records 470,000 or so distinct CDR3 sequences, approximately 26% of them present only once. Input material: blood, either unsorted or a sorted T cell fraction (not recorded which). This TCR came from a male donor with ankylosing spondylitis. The V and J genes are TRBV15 and TRBJ1-1; 7 nucleotides agree with TRBD1. As DNA, the CDR3 is TGTGCCACCAGCCCCCGACAGGGCGCGAACACTGAAGCTTTCTTT. Translated, it gives CATSPRQGANTEAFF.